Presented here are 32 T cell receptor beta chains from one specimen sequenced in a study of T cell responses to AZD1222 COVID-19 vaccine. The data were produced by immunoSEQ multiplex PCR, yet TCRdb's version contains in-frame clones alone and is incomplete. The sample gives about 110,000 clones, around 93% of which show up once; 7.8% is in the top ten. The sample here was peripheral blood, taken on day 0 of AZD1222 vaccination. The receptors stem from an adult in good health.

The CDR3 DNA follows: TGTGCCAGCAGTCAATGGACAGGTATTAACACTGAAGCTTTCTTT. Amino acids: CASSQWTGINTEAFF. V and J are TRBV2 and TRBJ1-1; 7 bases align to TRBD1. The CDR3 has 15 residues. Germline CDR1 reads SNHLY; CDR2 reads FYNNEI. The J segment lost 2 bases and the V segment lost 5 bases, leaving 8 bases of the junction unmatched.

The chain couples TRBV6-1 to TRBJ1-2, with TRBD1 identical over 11 bases. The ends lost 3 bases at V and 0 bases at J; junction bases unmatched: 9. There are 18 residues in the CDR3. Germline V gene sequence: CDR1 MNHNS, CDR2 SASEGT. CDR3 sequence (DNA): TGTGCCAGCAGTGATCCCTGGACAGGGGGCTGGGCTAACTATGGCTACACCTTC. It is translated as CASSDPWTGGWANYGYTF.

The chain is built from TRBV11-2 and TRBJ1-1; unclear D gene. Germline CDR1 and CDR2: SGHAT and FQNNGV. The V and J ends lost 0 bases and 4 bases respectively, with 12 bases between them. The CDR3 contains 15 residues. CDR3 in amino acids: CASSLDFGEGTEAFF. DNA of the CDR3: TGTGCCAGCAGCTTAGATTTCGGGGAGGGCACTGAAGCTTTCTTT.

J is TRBJ1-5 and V is TRBV7-8, with 7 nucleotides matching TRBD1. The CDR3 runs to 13 residues. With 3 bases clipped from V and 7 bases from J, the junction kept 3 bases outside the gene matches. Per the germline V gene, CDR1 is SGHVS and CDR2 is FQNEAQ. The CDR3 reads CASSFQGGQPQHF. CDR3 DNA sequence: TGTGCCAGCAGCTTCCAAGGGGGCCAGCCCCAGCATTTT.

On this clone itself: Additional DNA sequences in this sample encode the identical CDR3. The V call is TRBV5-1, the J call TRBJ2-2; 7 bases line up with TRBD1. The length of the CDR3 is 14 residues. Germline-derived CDR1 and CDR2 are SGHRS and YFSETQ. The junction had 6 bases not matched to a gene; V was cut back by 4 bases and J by 6 bases. In DNA, the CDR3 is TGCGCCAGCAGCCTTGACAGGGCGGCCGGGGAGCTGTTTTTT. Its translation is CASSLDRAAGELFF.

CDR3 loop: CAWDTAYGYTF. For the CDR3, the DNA is TGTGCCTGGGATACAGCCTATGGCTACACCTTC. This chain links TRBV30 with TRBJ1-2; no firm D call. The V end lost 5 bases, the J end lost 4 bases, and 8 bases lay between the germline ends. The germline V gene encodes CDR1 GTSNPN and CDR2 SVGIG (reference sequence). The CDR3 sequence is 11 residues long. The variable domain in full, with the rest retrieved from reference TRBV30 and TRBJ1-2, is SQTIHQWPATLVQPVGSPLSLECTVEGTSNPNLYWYRQAAGRGLQLLFYSVGIGQISSEVPQNLSASRPQDRQFILSSKKLLLSDSGFYLCAWDTAYGYTFGSGTRLTVV.

The chain has TRBV6-5 and TRBJ1-6, with 7 bases matching TRBD1. CDR3 length: 16 amino acids. V lost 0 bases to trimming and J lost 7 bases; unmatched junction nucleotides: 6. Germline CDR1 is MNHEY and CDR2 is SVGAGI. CDR3: CASSYSRDRLNSPLHF. The CDR3 nucleotides read TGTGCCAGCAGTTACTCGAGGGACAGACTGAATTCACCCCTCCACTTT.

The chain has TRBV15 and TRBJ1-4, with a possible D match to TRBD1 (6 bases). CDR1 is LNHNV, CDR2 YYDKDF, per germline (reference sequence). CDR3 length: 14 residues. The germline V and J ends were trimmed by 6 bases and 5 bases, with 13 bases remaining between them. CDR3 DNA sequence: TGTGCCACCAGGAGGGGGGAGCGGAATGAAAAACTGTTTTTT. Encoded protein: CATRRGERNEKLFF.

The chain has TRBV25-1 and TRBJ2-5, with a weak D call TRBD2 (7 bases). The CDR3 loop spans 14 amino acids. The germline V gene has CDR1 MGHDK and CDR2 SYGVNS. V was pared by 7 bases and J by 5 bases, with 17 bases between. The CDR3 region is CASKKRTAGETQYF. The CDR3, as DNA: TGTGCCAGCAAGAAAAGGACAGCGGGGGAGACCCAGTACTTC.

The chain combines TRBV5-6 with TRBJ2-7; D unclear. V was cut by 5 bases and J by 1 base, with 13 bases left in between. CDR1 is SGHDT and CDR2 is YYEEEE in the germline V gene. This CDR3 region has 14 residues. The CDR3 DNA sequence: TGTGCCAGCAGTCGCCGGTGGCGGTCCTACGAGCAGTACTTC. Its translation is CASSRRWRSYEQYF.

The chain links TRBV5-8 to TRBJ1-5; D is unresolved. V lost 1 base and J lost 3, with 8 bases in between. The germline V gene encodes CDR1 SGHTS and CDR2 YDEGEE. CDR3 length: 14 amino acids. The CDR3 coding sequence is TGTGCCAGCAGCTTGTTTAGGGCCAATCAGCCCCAGCATTTT. Translating it yields CASSLFRANQPQHF.

The rearrangement uses TRBV12-3 or TRBV12-4 and TRBJ1-2; weak D call: TRBD1 (5 bases). V was shortened by 10 bases and J by 8 bases, with 17 bases between the two germline ends. The CDR3 is made up of 12 amino acids. CDR3: CATTRGWEGYTF. The CDR3 region has the DNA TGTGCCACAACCCGGGGGTGGGAGGGCTACACCTTC.

This clone was observed once. The V call is TRBV4-1, the J call TRBJ2-7; 9 nucleotides align to TRBD2. The CDR3 sequence is 14 residues long. Germline loops: CDR1 MGHRA, CDR2 YSYEKL. Unmatched junction bases numbered 5, after V lost 4 bases and J lost 4 bases. CDR3 protein: CASSPAGGLYEQYF. DNA for the CDR3: TGCGCCAGCAGCCCGGCGGGGGGGCTGTACGAGCAGTACTTC.

The chain recombines TRBV7-3 with TRBJ2-3; the match to TRBD1 covers 8 bases. The germline V gene encodes CDR1 SGHTA and CDR2 FQGTGA. V shed 4 bases, J shed 5 bases, and the junction held 5 bases outside the gene matches. The CDR3 totals 14 residues. The CDR3 is CASSSGQGGDTQYF. The CDR3 DNA is TGTGCCAGCAGCTCCGGACAGGGCGGAGATACGCAGTATTTT.

The chain carries TRBV28 and TRBJ2-4; 8 positions agree with TRBD1. The CDR3 contains 15 residues. Trimming at V came to 4 bases and at J to 4 bases, leaving 6 bases not matched to a gene. Germline V gene lookup returns CDR1 MDHEN and CDR2 SYDVKM. For the CDR3, the DNA is TGTGCCAGCAGTTCCCTATGGACAGGGAAAAACATTCAGTACTTC. Translation: CASSSLWTGKNIQYF.

The chain combines TRBV2 with TRBJ2-6, with D maybe TRBD1 (5 bases). The CDR3 consists of 16 residues. Germline V CDR1 and CDR2: SNHLY, FYNNEI. The ends were cut back, 4 bases at V and 0 bases at J, with 10 bases in the middle. The CDR3 spells CASSVRGSSGANVLTF. CDR3 bases: TGTGCCAGCAGTGTAAGGGGAAGCTCTGGGGCCAACGTCCTGACTTTC.

The chain joins TRBV10-2 to TRBJ1-2; no definite D call. Trimming shortened V by 1 base and J by 6 bases, and 15 bases separated the two germline ends. This CDR3 has 15 amino acids. Per the germline V gene, CDR1 is WSHSY and CDR2 is SAAADI. CDR3 sequence (DNA): TGCGCCAGCAGTGAGTTTGTCCTGCCAGTCGATGGCTACACCTTC. Its protein product is CASSEFVLPVDGYTF.

The chain is built from TRBV30 and TRBJ2-1; D is perhaps TRBD1 (6 bases). Germline V gene sequence: CDR1 GTSNPN, CDR2 SVGIG (reference sequence). The CDR3 runs to 14 residues. V dropped 7 bases and J dropped 3 bases, with 16 bases sitting between them. Written as DNA, the CDR3 is TGTGCCTTTTCCAGGGGAATGGGCTACAATGAGCAGTTCTTC. Residues: CAFSRGMGYNEQFF.

The rearrangement links TRBV30 to TRBJ2-2, with TRBD2 identical over 15 bases. Per the germline V gene, CDR1 is GTSNPN and CDR2 is SVGIG (reference sequence). CDR3 length: 19 amino acids. Losses at the gene ends were 5 bases for V and 1 base for J; bases not matched to a gene: 11. The CDR3, as DNA: TGTGCCTGGGGAACGGGACTAGCGGGGGGTCGGCTGAACACCGGGGAGCTGTTTTTT. Its translation: CAWGTGLAGGRLNTGELFF.

This chain uses TRBV7-6 with TRBJ1-3; D gene ambiguous. The CDR3 consists of 13 residues. The germline V gene has CDR1 SGHVS and CDR2 FNYEAQ. V lost 6 bases and J 4 bases, leaving 10 bases between the germline ends. CDR3 nucleotide sequence: TGTGCCAGCAGTAGTACGAGGGGAAACACCATATATTTT. The encoded protein is CASSSTRGNTIYF.

V is TRBV5-6 and J is TRBJ1-1, with D unresolved. The germline V and J ends were trimmed by 1 base and 4 bases, with 26 bases remaining between them. The CDR3 is made up of 19 amino acids. Germline V lookup: CDR1 SGHDT, CDR2 YYEEEE. CDR3 DNA sequence: TGTGCCAGCAGCTTGAGTGTCCAGGCTATAGTACTTCTGGTCACTGAAGCTTTCTTT. Amino acids: CASSLSVQAIVLLVTEAFF.

This chain uses TRBV12-3 or TRBV12-4 with TRBJ1-2; D is possibly TRBD1 (5 bases). The CDR3 is 13 residues long. With 2 bases removed from V and 6 bases from J, the gap between germline ends came to 10 bases. The CDR3 protein is CASSLYGGDGYTF. In DNA form, the CDR3 reads TGTGCCAGCAGTTTATATGGAGGGGATGGCTACACCTTC.

DNA of the CDR3: TGTGCCAGCAGTTTATATGAGGAGAACACTGAAGCTTTCTTT. Its translation: CASSLYEENTEAFF. The V and J genes are TRBV27 and TRBJ1-1, with D unresolved. CDR1 is MNHEY and CDR2 is SMNVEV in the germline V gene (reference sequence). CDR3 length equals 14 residues. The V and J ends lost 1 base and 1 base respectively, with 7 bases between them.

This chain links TRBV7-9 with TRBJ2-1, with D maybe TRBD1 (6 bases). V was trimmed by 5 bases and J by 9 bases, leaving 17 bases between them. Germline CDR1 SEHNR, CDR2 FQNEAQ (reference sequence). This CDR3 contains 14 residues. The CDR3 DNA sequence: TGTGCCAGCAGCCACAATGGCAGGGGCTCTGAGCAGTTCTTC. Its protein is CASSHNGRGSEQFF. Full variable domain (missing parts from reference TRBV7-9 and TRBJ2-1): DTGVSQNPRHKITKRGQNVTFRCDPISEHNRLYWYRQTLGQGPEFLTYFQNEAQLEKSRLLSDRFSAERPKGSFSTLEIQRTEQGDSAMYLCASSHNGRGSEQFFGPGTRLTVL.

V gene TRBV5-4 combines with J gene TRBJ1-5; D remains ambiguous. The CDR3 contains 14 residues. Germline V gene sequence: CDR1 SGHNT, CDR2 YYREEE (reference sequence). Trimming took off 4 bases at V and 1 base at J, with 9 bases between the two ends. The CDR3 sequence: CASSIGPSNQPQHF. The CDR3 nucleotides are TGTGCCAGCAGCATTGGACCCAGCAATCAGCCCCAGCATTTT.

CDR3 in DNA: TGTGCCAGCAGCGTAGCTTTTACTGGTGGCAGGGGCGGAGATACGCAGTATTTT. Translation gives CASSVAFTGGRGGDTQYF. The rearrangement uses TRBV9 and TRBJ2-3; D is possibly TRBD1 (6 bases). The CDR3 runs to 18 residues. V lost 0 bases, J lost 5 bases, and 22 bases lay in between. CDR1 and CDR2 (germline): SGDLS, YYNGEE. The whole variable domain, filled in from reference TRBV9 and TRBJ2-3, reads DSGVTQTPKHLITATGQRVTLRCSPRSGDLSVYWYQQSLDQGLQFLIQYYNGEERAKGNILERFSAQQFPDLHSELNLSSLELGDSALYFCASSVAFTGGRGGDTQYFGPGTRLTVL.

The CDR3 here is CASRPGTLYGYTF. The CDR3 DNA reads TGTGCCAGCAGACCCGGGACACTCTATGGCTACACCTTC. The V call is TRBV5-4, the J call TRBJ1-2; weak D call: TRBD1 (6 bases). The V end was cut by 5 bases, the J end by 4 bases, with 12 bases between. Germline CDR1 reads SGHNT; CDR2 reads YYREEE (reference sequence). CDR3 size: 13 residues. The whole variable domain, filled in from reference TRBV5-4 and TRBJ1-2, reads ETGVTQSPTHLIKTRGQQVTLRCSSQSGHNTVSWYQQALGQGPQFIFQYYREEENGRGNFPPRFSGLQFPNYSSELNVNALELDDSALYLCASRPGTLYGYTFGSGTRLTVV.

The chain employs TRBV6-2 or TRBV6-3 and TRBJ1-2; TRBD1 is a possible D gene (5 bases). V was shortened by 4 bases and J by 6 bases, with 12 bases between the two germline ends. There are 13 residues in the CDR3. In germline, CDR1 is MNHEY, CDR2 SVGEGT. This CDR3 reads CASSWRQGHGYTF. The CDR3 region has the DNA TGTGCCAGCAGTTGGAGGCAGGGCCATGGCTACACCTTC.

The chain recombines TRBV7-6 with TRBJ2-1; the match to TRBD2 covers 8 bases. Germline-derived CDR1 and CDR2 are SGHVS and FNYEAQ. After removal of 1 base from V and 3 bases from J, the junction contained 5 bases not matched to a gene. The CDR3 runs to 16 residues. Here the CDR3 reads CASSLGGTRLYNEQFF. CDR3 nucleotides: TGTGCCAGCAGCTTAGGTGGGACTAGGCTCTACAATGAGCAGTTCTTC.

The V and J genes are TRBV11-2 and TRBJ2-7; TRBD2 is a possible D gene (6 bases). This CDR3 contains 15 residues. The V end lost 0 bases, the J end lost 3 bases, and 12 bases lay between the germline ends. CDR1 and CDR2 from the germline V gene are SGHAT and FQNNGV. The CDR3 DNA reads as TGTGCCAGCAGCTTAGATGGGGGGTCTTTCTACGAGCAGTACTTC. Its protein is CASSLDGGSFYEQYF.

The chain employs TRBV28 and TRBJ2-7; 10 positions agree with TRBD2. The CDR3 spans 17 residues. V was pared by 3 bases and J by 6 bases, with 14 bases of the junction left unmatched. Germline-derived CDR1 and CDR2 are MDHEN and SYDVKM. CDR3 bases: TGTGCCAGCAGTTTTAGCGGGGGGCTCGGGGACCTGGTCGAGCAGTACTTC. The encoded protein is CASSFSGGLGDLVEQYF.

V and J are TRBV12-3 or TRBV12-4 and TRBJ2-2, with D uncertain. The CDR3 length is 12 residues. The V end was cut by 2 bases, the J end by 4 bases, with 2 bases between. The CDR3, as DNA: TGTGCCAGCAGTTTACGCACCGGGGAGCTGTTTTTT. Translated: CASSLRTGELFF.